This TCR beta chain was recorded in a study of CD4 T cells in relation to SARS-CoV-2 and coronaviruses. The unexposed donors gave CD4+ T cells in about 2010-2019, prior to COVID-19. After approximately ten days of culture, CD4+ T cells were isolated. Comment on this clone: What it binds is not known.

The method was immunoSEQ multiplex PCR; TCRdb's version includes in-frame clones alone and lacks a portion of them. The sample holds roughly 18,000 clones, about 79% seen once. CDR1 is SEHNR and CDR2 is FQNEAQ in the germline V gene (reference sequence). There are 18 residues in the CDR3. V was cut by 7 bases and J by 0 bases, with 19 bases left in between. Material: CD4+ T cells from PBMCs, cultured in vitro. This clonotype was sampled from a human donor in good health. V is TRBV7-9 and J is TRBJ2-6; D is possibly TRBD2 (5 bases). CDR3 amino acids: CASTPSSGGSSGANVLTF. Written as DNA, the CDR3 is TGTGCCAGCACCCCGTCGAGCGGAGGTAGCTCTGGGGCCAACGTCCTGACTTTC.